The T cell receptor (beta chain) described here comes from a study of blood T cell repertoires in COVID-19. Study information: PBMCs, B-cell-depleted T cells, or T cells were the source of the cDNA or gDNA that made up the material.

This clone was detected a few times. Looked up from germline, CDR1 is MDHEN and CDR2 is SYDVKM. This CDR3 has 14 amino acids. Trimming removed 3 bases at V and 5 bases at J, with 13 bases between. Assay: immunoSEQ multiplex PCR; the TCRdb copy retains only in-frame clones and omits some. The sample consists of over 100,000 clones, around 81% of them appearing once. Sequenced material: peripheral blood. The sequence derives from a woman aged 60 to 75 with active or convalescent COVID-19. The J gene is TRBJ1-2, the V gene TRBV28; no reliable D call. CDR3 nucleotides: TGTGCCAGCAGTTTCCGCCCCCGAGGGTATGGCTACACCTTC. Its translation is CASSFRPRGYGYTF.